This T cell receptor beta chain originates from a study of blood T cell repertoires in COVID-19 (TCRdb year 2020). Study-level background: The collaborator samples originated in the United States, Italy and Spain and spanned the acute and convalescent phases of COVID-19. The prospective study material was composed of cDNA or gDNA derived from T cells, B-cell-depleted T cells, or PBMCs. Deeply sampled blood TCRbeta repertoires from subjects exposed to, actively infected with, or recovered from COVID-19 were included in the dataset. A de-identified subject ID, COVID-19 status, age in years and sex were almost always included in the sample metadata. Where available, HLA class I and class II types were obtained from metadata supplied by the sample provider rather than from assay-based typing. A freely available public database, intended as a resource for researchers studying the immune response to SARS-CoV-2, is where the repertoires were released. The samples were drawn from two sources: the first 160 participants of the ongoing ImmuneRACE study, and about 1,300 subjects contributed by 6 global collaborators.

Collaborating institutions collected whole blood in K2EDTA tubes following their own protocols. For TCRbeta analysis, collaborators shipped samples as frozen whole blood, isolated PBMCs, or DNA extracted from either of those sample types. Overall results and qualifications from the work: The amount of clinical and demographic metadata varied by source and participant and was provided uncurated.

TCRbeta CDR3 regions were amplified from genomic DNA using the immunoSEQ Assay, a bias-controlled multiplex PCR. Regarding the original processing steps: Within the assay, amplification of reference gene primers was used to estimate how many nucleated cells each sample contained. Sequence reads were collapsed and filtered to measure the absolute abundance of every unique TCRbeta CDR3 rearrangement. For each sample, productive Simpson clonality was calculated as the square root of Simpson's diversity index over productive rearrangements. TCRdb mirrors the immuneACCESS table, restricted to in-frame sequences. Some clones are absent from its copies; in checked studies, under half trace to an unresolved V gene, and the reason for the others is unknown. V and J calls and clone size are as listed in that table; D and trimming were resolved from the DNA. The sample table shows over 250,000 clones, and around 89% are seen once. The top ten constitute 12% of the sample.

Regarding this clone: No antigen is known for it. Within one base of it there is no much larger clone, and no base qualities were kept.

The CDR3 runs 13 amino acids, cysteine and phenylalanine included. The retained sequence is limited to the CDR3, 39 bases, with the frame set at the first base. After removal of 6 bases from V and 4 bases from J, the junction retains 4 bases not matched to a gene. CDR1 is given as KGHSH and CDR2 as LQKENI, both from the germline V gene. The receptor comes from a woman aged 55 to 70 with acute or convalescent COVID-19. The sequence joins TRBV18 to TRBJ1-1; the central 8 bases match TRBD1. Sequencing used peripheral blood. For the CDR3, the sequence is CASSRDRLTEAFF. The DNA is TGTGCCAGCTCGCGGGACAGGCTCACTGAAGCTTTCTTT.